What follows are 10 T cell receptor beta chains derived from one specimen sequenced in a study of cytomegalovirus exposure and HLA in healthy donors (dated by TCRdb to the late 2010s). The library was built by means of the immunoSEQ multiplex PCR assay. A mixture of 60 forward primers for TCR Vbeta segments and 13 reverse primers for TCR Jbeta segments was used in the multiplex PCR. Imported from immuneACCESS, the table was reduced by TCRdb to in-frame sequences with V and J called. These copies leave out some clones; in studies compared against another copy, an unresolved V gene accounts for under half, and the cause of the remainder is not known. This sample holds 120,000 to 150,000 clones; more than 75% were observed only once. Of the sample, around 3.6% falls within the top ten clones. The sample was PBMCs. These receptors all come from a man younger than 30 in good health and CMV-seronegative.

The chain recombines TRBV29-1 with TRBJ2-4; D ambiguous. The CDR3 spans 14 residues. V lost 4 bases and J lost 0, with 10 bases in between. CDR1 SQVTM and CDR2 ANQGSEA come from the germline V gene. The CDR3 region has the DNA TGCAGCGTTGTCACAGAAGTAGCCAAAAACATTCAGTACTTC. It yields the protein CSVVTEVAKNIQYF.

CDR3 region: CASSFGDFSGNTIYF. CDR3 in DNA: TGCGCCAGCAGCTTCGGGGATTTCTCTGGAAACACCATATATTTT. The chain carries TRBV5-1 and TRBJ2-2; D is unresolved. The J call may be incorrect, as the DNA end agrees better with TRBJ1-3. The CDR3 has 15 amino acids. Germline loops: CDR1 SGHRS, CDR2 YFSETQ.

The chain joins TRBV19 to TRBJ1-4, with 8 positions matching TRBD1. The germline V gene has CDR1 LNHDA and CDR2 SQIVND (reference sequence). Trimming removed 1 base from V and 11 bases from J; junction bases left unmatched: 9. The CDR3 sequence is 15 residues long. The CDR3 sequence: CASSIGGTGLDKLFF. DNA of the CDR3: TGTGCCAGTAGTATAGGAGGGACAGGATTGGACAAACTGTTTTTT.

The CDR3 DNA is TGCAGCGTCCGACAGGGGAGCACAGATACGCAGTATTTT. Its protein product is CSVRQGSTDTQYF. The genes are TRBV29-1 and TRBJ2-3; 8 bases agree with TRBD1. This CDR3 has 13 amino acids. The V segment lost 6 bases and the J segment 0 bases; nucleotides outside the gene matches: 2. Germline V lookup: CDR1 SQVTM, CDR2 ANQGSEA.

The rearrangement links TRBV14 to TRBJ1-1, with 9 positions matching TRBD1. The length of the CDR3 is 14 residues. The V and J ends lost 1 base and 11 bases, in that order; junction bases with no gene match: 8. Germline V gene data show CDR1 as SGHDN and CDR2 as FVKESK. Here the CDR3 DNA reads TGTGCCAGCAGCCAAGCTAGTACAGGGGGCCCGGCTTTCTTT. It encodes CASSQASTGGPAFF.

DNA for the CDR3: TGCGCCAGCAGCTCCCGACTAGCGGGAGTCACAGATACGCAGTATTTT. As protein: CASSSRLAGVTDTQYF. The chain is built from TRBV5-1 and TRBJ2-3; 12 bases agree with TRBD2. Germline CDR1 reads SGHRS; CDR2 reads YFSETQ. Trimming cost V 3 bases and J 2 bases; bases outside gene matches: 4. The CDR3 totals 16 residues.

There are a few counts of this clone. The chain joins TRBV29-1 to TRBJ2-7, with TRBD1 identical over 9 bases. The CDR3 length is 14 residues. From germline, CDR1 is SQVTM and CDR2 ANQGSEA. V was pared by 7 bases and J by 5 bases, with 12 bases of the junction left unmatched. Written as DNA, the CDR3 is TGCAGCGAGCCACTGGACAGGGGAAGGGACGAGCAGTACTTC. It yields the protein CSEPLDRGRDEQYF.

The table lists this clone with a few counts. CDR3 nucleotides: TGCAGCGCCCAGCTAGCGGGAACACACAATGAGCAGTTCTTC. Translation: CSAQLAGTHNEQFF. The chain recombines TRBV29-1 with TRBJ2-1; 9 bases align to TRBD2. This CDR3 is 14 amino acids long. V was clipped by 7 bases and J by 5 bases; unmatched bases: 9. Germline V gene sequence: CDR1 SQVTM, CDR2 ANQGSEA.

V usage is TRBV2 and J usage is TRBJ1-4, with a possible D match to TRBD1 (5 bases). The CDR3 has 14 amino acids. The V end lost 8 bases, the J end lost 4 bases, and 14 bases lay between the germline ends. Germline V CDR1 and CDR2: SNHLY, FYNNEI. CDR3 sequence: CASQSGRGNEKLFF. The DNA of the CDR3 is TGTGCCAGCCAGAGTGGGAGGGGTAATGAAAAACTGTTTTTT.

The J gene is TRBJ2-1, the V gene TRBV11-1; 8 positions agree with TRBD1. CDR3 length: 18 amino acids. The germline gives CDR1 SGHAT, CDR2 FQDESV (reference sequence). With 5 bases clipped from V and 0 bases from J, the junction kept 12 bases outside the gene matches. The CDR3 is CASSGDRIATRSYNEQFF. CDR3 in DNA: TGTGCCAGCAGCGGGGACAGGATAGCGACTCGCTCCTACAATGAGCAGTTCTTC.